These T cell receptor beta chains were read from a single sample in a study of beta chain features in type 1 diabetes. Libraries were prepared by immunoSEQ multiplex PCR; TCRdb keeps only in-frame clonotypes and omits some of them. Of roughly 400,000 clones listed, around 10% are singletons. The sample comprised central memory CD4+ T cells from blood. These receptors were obtained from a man under 40 with type 1 diabetes. Both conserved end residues are part of each CDR3. A D gene is named only where the DNA matches it firmly. Size is omitted from some rows. Given values are once, few, many or a class for expanded clones.

len	abundance	v_gene	d_gene	j_gene	CDR3aa	CDR3nt
14	-	TRBV2	TRBD1	TRBJ2-5	CASSGDRGELEQYF	TGTGCCAGCAGTGGGGACAGGGGAGAGTTGGAGCAGTACTTC
14	-	TRBV5-1	TRBD1	TRBJ2-7	CASSPTGEIYEQYF	TGCGCCAGCAGCCCGACAGGGGAGATCTACGAGCAGTACTTC
13	-	TRBV2	-	TRBJ1-5	CASIMERNQPQHF	TGTGCCAGCATCATGGAGCGCAATCAGCCCCAGCATTTT
15	few	TRBV6-5	-	TRBJ2-3	CASSYQLGGLNTQYF	TGTGCCAGCAGTTACCAACTGGGGGGACTTAATACGCAGTATTTT
13	few	TRBV7-2	-	TRBJ1-2	CASSLWEEDGYTF	TGTGCCAGCAGCCTCTGGGAGGAAGATGGCTACACCTTC
15	-	TRBV11-2	TRBD2	TRBJ2-3	CASSSSGTNADTQYF	TGTGCCAGCAGCTCAAGCGGGACTAACGCAGATACGCAGTATTTT
14	-	TRBV25-1	-	TRBJ2-7	CASTHRTAPYEQYF	TGTGCCAGCACCCACCGCACCGCGCCTTACGAGCAGTACTTC
14	few	TRBV5-6	-	TRBJ2-5	CASTFLDRQETQYF	TGTGCCAGCACCTTCTTGGACAGACAAGAGACCCAGTACTTC
16	-	TRBV4-2	TRBD1	TRBJ2-1	CASSQGRTGRDNEQFF	TGTGCCAGCAGCCAAGGACGGACAGGCCGGGACAATGAGCAGTTCTTC
15	-	TRBV4-1	-	TRBJ1-5	CASSPEGQANQPQHF	TGTGCCAGCAGCCCGGAAGGCCAGGCCAATCAGCCCCAGCATTTT
15	-	TRBV6-4	TRBD2	TRBJ2-3	CASSDSGGREDTQYF	TGTGCCAGCAGTGATAGCGGGGGGAGAGAAGATACGCAGTATTTT
13	-	TRBV30	-	TRBJ1-2	CAWSVTPDYGYTF	TGTGCCTGGAGTGTGACCCCAGATTATGGCTACACCTTC
15	-	TRBV5-6	-	TRBJ2-5	CASSFTRQDQETQYF	TGTGCCAGCAGCTTCACCCGACAGGACCAAGAGACCCAGTACTTC
12	few	TRBV7-3	TRBD2	TRBJ2-3	CASSYSTSAQYF	TGTGCCAGCAGTTATTCGACTAGCGCGCAGTATTTT
13	few	TRBV5-1	-	TRBJ1-1	CASSPSPGPAAFF	TGCGCCAGCAGCCCTAGTCCGGGACCCGCCGCTTTCTTT
14	few	TRBV11-3	-	TRBJ1-1	CASSLPRLDTEAFF	TGTGCCAGCAGCCTACCCAGACTCGACACTGAAGCTTTCTTT
15	many	TRBV14	TRBD2	TRBJ2-1	CASSQLAGSYNEQFF	TGTGCCAGCAGCCAACTAGCGGGCTCCTACAATGAGCAGTTCTTC
15	-	TRBV7-2	TRBD2	TRBJ2-3	CASSLGASGSLTQYF	TGTGCCAGCAGCTTAGGGGCTAGCGGGAGTTTGACGCAGTATTTT
15	-	TRBV10-3	TRBD1	TRBJ2-7	CASSKGQGILYEQYF	TGTGCCAGCAGTAAGGGACAGGGAATTCTCTACGAGCAGTACTTC
14	-	TRBV5-1	TRBD1	TRBJ2-3	CASSTGQGTDTQYF	TGCGCCAGCAGCACCGGACAGGGCACAGATACGCAGTATTTT
14	-	TRBV28	-	TRBJ1-5	CASSSPAEGEPQHF	TGTGCCAGCAGTTCCCCGGCCGAAGGGGAGCCCCAGCATTTT
15	-	TRBV5-1	-	TRBJ2-3	CASSLQGPGTDTQYF	TGCGCCAGCAGCTTGCAGGGGCCGGGCACAGATACGCAGTATTTT
17	few	TRBV27	TRBD1	TRBJ1-5	CASSPDRDRGRNQPQHF	TGTGCCAGCAGTCCTGACCGGGACAGGGGGCGCAATCAGCCCCAGCATTTT
14	-	TRBV5-1	-	TRBJ2-7	CASSLVVNSYEQYF	TGCGCCAGCAGCTTGGTTGTTAACTCCTATGAGCAGTACTTC
15	many	TRBV7-9	TRBD2	TRBJ2-2	CASSLEGRVAGELFF	TGTGCCAGCAGCTTAGAAGGGAGGGTTGCCGGGGAGCTGTTTTTT
12	few	TRBV28	-	TRBJ1-1	CASSQWNTEAFF	TGTGCCAGCAGTCAGTGGAACACTGAAGCTTTCTTT
13	few	TRBV29-1	TRBD2	TRBJ2-1	CSVDPTSVTEQFF	TGCAGCGTTGACCCGACTAGCGTGACTGAGCAGTTCTTC
15	-	TRBV6-1	-	TRBJ1-1	CASSDGQLANTEAFF	TGTGCCAGCAGTGACGGACAGTTAGCGAACACTGAAGCTTTCTTT
11	-	TRBV6-6	-	TRBJ2-2	CASRTTGELFF	TGTGCCAGCAGAACCACCGGGGAGCTGTTTTTT
15	-	TRBV5-5	-	TRBJ2-5	CASSLSLGREETQYF	TGTGCCAGCAGCTTGTCGTTAGGGCGAGAGGAGACCCAGTACTTC
13	few	TRBV18	-	TRBJ2-7	CASSPRVGSEQYF	TGTGCCAGCTCACCAAGAGTAGGTAGCGAGCAGTACTTC